The rows below give T cell receptor beta chains drawn from one sample of a study of shared clonotypes between healthy human individuals. TCRdb's table, derived via immunoSEQ multiplex PCR, lists solely in-frame clones and lacks some. The sample has nearly 2 million clones, roughly 94% seen once. The sample comprised naive CD8+ T cells sorted from blood. These receptors were collected from a man younger than 35 in good health. Each CDR3 is given with its conserved first and last residue. Each record gives: J gene, clone size, V gene, D gene, CDR3 DNA, CDR3 protein. The D gene is left open where the match is weak. Clone size is stated in some rows and not others, as once, few, many or a class when expanded.

TRBJ1-1,NA,TRBV9,NA,TGTGCCAGCAGTCTGGGAGGGGATACTGAAGCTTTCTTT,CASSLGGDTEAFF
TRBJ1-2,once,TRBV13,NA,TGTGCCAGCAGCGCATTTCAGGGTAGCGATGGCTACACCTTC,CASSAFQGSDGYTF
TRBJ2-7,NA,TRBV11-2,NA,TGTGCCAGCAGCTTAGTCAGCCACGAGCAGTACTTC,CASSLVSHEQYF
TRBJ1-1,once,TRBV28,NA,TGTGCCAGCAGGGTACCGGGGTCGGGCACTGAAGCTTTCTTT,CASRVPGSGTEAFF
TRBJ1-1,NA,TRBV27,NA,TGTGCCAGCAGTGGCCTGTGGGGGGGACCCAACACTGAAGCTTTCTTT,CASSGLWGGPNTEAFF
TRBJ2-3,NA,TRBV7-2,TRBD2,TGTGCCAGCAGCTCCACTAGCGAGTCGATCACAGATACGCAGTATTTT,CASSSTSESITDTQYF
TRBJ2-5,NA,TRBV5-6,TRBD2,TGTGCCAGCAGCTTGGGACTAGCCCACGAGACCCAGTACTTC,CASSLGLAHETQYF
TRBJ2-1,NA,TRBV27,TRBD2,TGTGCCAGCAGTTTTACGGGGGGGCTCAATGAGCAGTTCTTC,CASSFTGGLNEQFF
TRBJ2-7,NA,TRBV5-4,TRBD1,TGTGCCAGCAGCTTGCGGGACAGTCCTTCCTACGAGCAGTACTTC,CASSLRDSPSYEQYF
TRBJ2-5,NA,TRBV5-6,NA,TGTGCCAGCAGCCTCCACGGTCTTGGGTCGGTATTCCAAGAGACCCAGTACTTC,CASSLHGLGSVFQETQYF
TRBJ1-2,few,TRBV2,NA,TGTGCCAGCCAGACGGCTTCTAACTATGGCTACACCTTC,CASQTASNYGYTF
TRBJ2-1,NA,TRBV15,NA,TGTGCCACCAGCAGGACTAGTGGGGGCAATGAGCAGTTCTTC,CATSRTSGGNEQFF
TRBJ1-2,NA,TRBV19,TRBD1,TGTGCCAGTAGTCCCCAGACAGGGGAGTATGCTAACTATGGCTACACCTTC,CASSPQTGEYANYGYTF
TRBJ1-4,NA,TRBV5-4,TRBD1,TGTGCCAGCAGCGCCGGGACAGGGAGGGAAAAACTGTTTTTT,CASSAGTGREKLFF
TRBJ1-1,few,TRBV5-6,TRBD1,TGTGCCAGCAGCTTCCCCGGGACAGGGGCAGCTGAAGCTTTCTTT,CASSFPGTGAAEAFF
TRBJ2-3,NA,TRBV10-2,NA,TGCGCCAGCTCTCTGACATCTAGCACAGATACGCAGTATTTT,CASSLTSSTDTQYF
TRBJ1-5,once,TRBV12-5,NA,TGTGCTAGTGGTTTGGACGGAAATCAGCCCCAGCATTTT,CASGLDGNQPQHF
TRBJ1-4,NA,TRBV29-1,NA,TGCAGCGTCGCAATCCCCGGGACCGTCAATGAAAAACTGTTTTTT,CSVAIPGTVNEKLFF
TRBJ2-7,NA,TRBV6-5,NA,TGTGCCAGCAGTCTCGGGTCCGCCAAGACCTACGAGCAGTACTTC,CASSLGSAKTYEQYF
TRBJ2-7,once,TRBV4-3,NA,TGCGCCAGCAGCCAAGATCTCTACTACGAGCAGTACTTC,CASSQDLYYEQYF
TRBJ2-6,NA,TRBV6-5,NA,TGTGCCAGCAGCTCCTCTCCTTTGACCAACGTCCTGACTTTC,CASSSSPLTNVLTF
TRBJ1-6,NA,TRBV28,NA,TGTGCCAGCAGTTTAACAGGGAATGGTTCACCCCTCCACTTT,CASSLTGNGSPLHF
TRBJ2-7,NA,TRBV27,TRBD1,TGTGCCAGCAGTTCTCTCCCGGACAGGGCCTACGAGCAGTACTTC,CASSSLPDRAYEQYF
TRBJ2-1,once,TRBV4-3,NA,TGCGCCAGCAGCCAAGATACCAGCAATGAGCAGTTCTTC,CASSQDTSNEQFF
TRBJ2-1,NA,TRBV7-9,NA,TGTGCCAGCAGCTTACCCGACAGTTACAATGAGCAGTTCTTC,CASSLPDSYNEQFF
TRBJ2-7,NA,TRBV11-3,NA,TGTGCCAGCAGCCCGACACCGCCGGGGCGTTGGTACGAGCAGTACTTC,CASSPTPPGRWYEQYF
TRBJ1-4,NA,TRBV28,TRBD1,TGTGCCAGCAGTTACCGAGACCCCTACAGGGGTGAAAAACTGTTTTTT,CASSYRDPYRGEKLFF
TRBJ2-7,NA,TRBV4-3,TRBD1,TGCGCCAGCAGCCATGGACAGGGCTACGAGCAGTACTTC,CASSHGQGYEQYF
TRBJ1-1,NA,TRBV5-6,TRBD1,TGTGCCAGCAGCCTGGGACAGGGAGTTGAACCTGAAGCTTTCTTT,CASSLGQGVEPEAFF
TRBJ2-7,NA,TRBV5-4,NA,TGTGCCAGCAGCTTGGGGGGCCGTTACGAGCAGTACTTC,CASSLGGRYEQYF
TRBJ1-6,NA,TRBV30,TRBD1,TGTGCCTGCGAAGCCGGGACAGCTTCACCCCTCCACTTT,CACEAGTASPLHF
TRBJ2-7,NA,TRBV6-1,NA,TGTGCCAGCAGTGAAGCGCGCGACTACGAGCAGTACTTC,CASSEARDYEQYF
TRBJ2-5,NA,TRBV4-1,TRBD2,TGCGCCAGCAGCCAAGAAGGGGAGGGTGGGGTGTCCAGGGAGACCCAGTACTTC,CASSQEGEGGVSRETQYF
TRBJ2-1,NA,TRBV15,TRBD2,TGTGCCACCAGCGGGGGACTAGCGGGGGCTTACTCCTACAATGAGCAGTTCTTC,CATSGGLAGAYSYNEQFF
TRBJ2-7,once,TRBV29-1,TRBD1,TGCAGCGTTTGGGCCAGGGGGTACGAGCAGTACTTC,CSVWARGYEQYF
TRBJ2-1,once,TRBV11-3,TRBD2,TGTGCCAGCAGCACCTTAGACTTCCGGGAGGCCTCCTACAATGAGCAGTTCTTC,CASSTLDFREASYNEQFF
TRBJ2-5,NA,TRBV7-7,TRBD1,TGTGCTAGCAGCTTAGGGACAGGGGCAGGAGAGACCCAGTACTTC,CASSLGTGAGETQYF
TRBJ2-7,NA,TRBV5-5,NA,TGTGCCAGCAGCGTCGAATTGTTCAGCTCCTACGAGCAGTACTTC,CASSVELFSSYEQYF
TRBJ2-1,NA,TRBV9,TRBD2,TGTGCCAGCAGCGTAGTTCCTAGCGGGAGTCCCAATGAGCAGTTCTTC,CASSVVPSGSPNEQFF
TRBJ1-3,NA,TRBV2,NA,TGTGCCATCAGGACAGTTCCTTCTGGAAACACCATATATTTT,CAIRTVPSGNTIYF
TRBJ2-7,NA,TRBV21-1,NA,TGTGCCAGCAGCAAAGTGGGACTCCACCCGGAAAGCTCCTACGAGCAGTACTTC,CASSKVGLHPESSYEQYF
TRBJ1-3,NA,TRBV7-8,NA,TGTGCCAGCAGCTTATTCGAGGGAATCGGAAACACCATATATTTT,CASSLFEGIGNTIYF
TRBJ2-1,NA,TRBV6-6,TRBD2,TGTGCCAGCAGTTACGATAGCGGGACCTCCTACAATGAGCAGTTCTTC,CASSYDSGTSYNEQFF
TRBJ2-7,NA,TRBV5-6,NA,TGTGCCAGCAGCTTTGGATCCATAACCTACGAGCAGTACTTC,CASSFGSITYEQYF
TRBJ1-1,NA,TRBV5-5,NA,TGTGCCAGCAGCCCTCCGGGGAACACTGAAGCTTTCTTT,CASSPPGNTEAFF
TRBJ2-1,NA,TRBV9,NA,TGTGCCAGCAGCGTCGGGGGAATGGGCTACAATGAGCAGTTCTTC,CASSVGGMGYNEQFF
TRBJ2-7,NA,TRBV15,NA,TGTGCCACCAGCAGAGCGGGGGTCGAGCAGTACTTC,CATSRAGVEQYF
TRBJ2-7,NA,TRBV5-5,TRBD1,TGTGCCAGCATCCCGGGACAGGGGGGCCCCCTTTCCTACGAGCAGTACTTC,CASIPGQGGPLSYEQYF